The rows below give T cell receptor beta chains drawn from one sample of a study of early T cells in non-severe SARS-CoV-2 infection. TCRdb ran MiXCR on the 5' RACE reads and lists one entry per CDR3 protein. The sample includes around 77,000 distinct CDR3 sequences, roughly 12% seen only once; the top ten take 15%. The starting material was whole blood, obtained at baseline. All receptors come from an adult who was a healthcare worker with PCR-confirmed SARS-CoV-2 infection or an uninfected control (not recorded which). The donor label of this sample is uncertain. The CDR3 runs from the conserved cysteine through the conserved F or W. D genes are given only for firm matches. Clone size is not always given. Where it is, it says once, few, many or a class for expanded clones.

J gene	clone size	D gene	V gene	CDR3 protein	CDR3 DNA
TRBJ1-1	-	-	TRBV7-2	CASSDRRQAEAFF	TGTGCCAGCAGCGACCGAAGACAGGCCGAAGCTTTCTTT
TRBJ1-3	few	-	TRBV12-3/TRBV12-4	CASSKNSGNTIYF	TGTGCCAGCAGCAAAAATTCTGGAAACACCATATATTTT
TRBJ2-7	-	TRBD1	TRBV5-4	CASSSRTGGYEQYF	TGTGCCAGCAGCTCAAGGACAGGGGGGTACGAGCAGTACTTC
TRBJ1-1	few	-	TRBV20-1	CSARDRPNTEAFF	TGCAGTGCTAGAGATCGGCCGAACACTGAAGCTTTCTTT
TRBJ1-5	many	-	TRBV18	CASSPLGTDQPQHF	TGTGCCAGCTCACCACTAGGGACTGATCAGCCCCAGCATTTT
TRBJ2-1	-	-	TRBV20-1	CSAKRGAYNEQFF	TGCAGTGCGAAACGCGGGGCCTACAATGAGCAGTTCTTC
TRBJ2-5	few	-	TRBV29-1	CSAQPQVVETQYF	TGCAGCGCCCAACCACAGGTGGTAGAGACCCAGTACTTC
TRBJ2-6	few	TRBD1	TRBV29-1	CSVQGQGSGANVLTF	TGCAGCGTTCAGGGACAGGGCTCTGGGGCCAACGTCCTGACTTTC
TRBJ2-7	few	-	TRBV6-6	CASSIPGAYEQYF	TGTGCCAGCAGTATCCCAGGGGCCTACGAGCAGTACTTC
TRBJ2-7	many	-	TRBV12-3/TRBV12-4	CASSLWGEQYF	TGTGCCAGCAGTTTGTGGGGGGAGCAGTACTTC
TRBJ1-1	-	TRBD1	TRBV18	CASSPGTAMNTEAFF	TGTGCCAGCTCACCGGGGACAGCTATGAACACTGAAGCTTTCTTT
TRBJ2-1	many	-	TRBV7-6	CASSLVVRGPGLNEQFF	TGTGCCAGCAGCTTAGTGGTGCGGGGACCAGGTCTAAATGAGCAGTTCTTC
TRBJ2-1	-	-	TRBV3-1	CASIGYLGNEQFF	TGTGCCAGCATTGGGTATCTAGGCAATGAGCAGTTCTTC
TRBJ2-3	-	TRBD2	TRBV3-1	CASSPRSGTSTDTQYF	TGTGCCAGCAGCCCACGGAGCGGGACGAGCACAGATACGCAGTATTTT
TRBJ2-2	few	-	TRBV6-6	CASTTRAVTGELFF	TGTGCCAGCACAACCAGGGCGGTCACCGGGGAGCTGTTTTTT
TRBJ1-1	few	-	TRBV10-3	CAISGQNMNTEAFF	TGTGCCATCAGTGGACAGAATATGAACACTGAAGCTTTCTTT
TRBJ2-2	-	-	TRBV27	CASSLDVGGELFF	TGTGCCAGCAGTTTAGATGTGGGCGGGGAGCTGTTTTTT
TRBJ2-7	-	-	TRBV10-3	CAISQTYEQYF	TGTGCCATCAGTCAAACCTACGAGCAGTACTTC
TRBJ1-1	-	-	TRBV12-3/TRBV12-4	CASSFQGVTEAFF	TGTGCCAGCAGTTTTCAGGGAGTCACTGAAGCTTTCTTT
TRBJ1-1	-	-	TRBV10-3	CATQENTEAFF	TGTGCCACACAGGAGAACACTGAAGCTTTCTTT
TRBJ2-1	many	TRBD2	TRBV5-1	CASSDPLAGEFDNEQFF	TGCGCCAGCAGCGATCCCTTAGCGGGAGAGTTTGACAATGAGCAGTTCTTC
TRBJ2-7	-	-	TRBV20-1	CSARTGGYEQYF	TGCAGTGCGAGAACAGGTGGCTACGAGCAGTACTTC
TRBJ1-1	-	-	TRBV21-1	CASSPWGRGDGTEAFF	TGTGCCAGCAGCCCCTGGGGGAGGGGAGACGGCACTGAAGCTTTCTTT
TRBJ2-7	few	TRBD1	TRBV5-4	CASSSKGQGTTYEQYF	TGTGCCAGCAGCTCAAAAGGACAGGGGACCACCTACGAGCAGTACTTC
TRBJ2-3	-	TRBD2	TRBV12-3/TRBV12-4	CASSLGVAGGGTDTQYF	TGTGCCAGCAGTTTAGGAGTAGCGGGTGGGGGCACAGATACGCAGTATTTT
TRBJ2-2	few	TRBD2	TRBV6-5	CASLGGAGTGELFF	TGTGCCAGCCTCGGGGGGGCAGGGACCGGGGAGCTGTTTTTT
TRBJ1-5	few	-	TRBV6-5	CASSYSSSLQPQHF	TGTGCCAGCAGTTACTCGTCGAGTCTTCAGCCCCAGCATTTT
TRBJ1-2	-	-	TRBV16	CASSPDRYGYTF	TGTGCCAGCAGCCCCGATCGGTACGGCTACACCTTC
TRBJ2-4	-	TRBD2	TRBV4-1	CASSLAGTSGSDGAKNIQYF	TGCGCCAGCAGCCTAGCCGGGACTAGCGGGAGTGACGGGGCCAAAAACATTCAGTACTTC
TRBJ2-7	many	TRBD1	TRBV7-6	CASSRQGYYEQYF	TGTGCCAGCAGTCGACAGGGGTACTACGAGCAGTACTTC
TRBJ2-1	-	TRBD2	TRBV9	CASSVGGSGYDEQFF	TGTGCCAGCAGCGTAGGCGGGAGTGGATACGATGAGCAGTTCTTC
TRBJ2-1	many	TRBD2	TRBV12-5	CASDNPPRTSGSVRGNEQFF	TGTGCTAGTGATAACCCCCCACGGACTAGCGGGAGCGTCAGAGGGAATGAGCAGTTCTTC
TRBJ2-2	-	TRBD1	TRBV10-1	CATMDRENTGELFF	TGCGCCACTATGGACAGGGAGAACACCGGGGAGCTGTTTTTT
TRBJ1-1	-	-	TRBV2	CASSGDGTEAFF	TGTGCCAGCAGTGGGGACGGGACTGAAGCTTTCTTT
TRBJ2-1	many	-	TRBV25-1	CASSGTVSSYNEQFF	TGTGCCAGCAGTGGAACAGTAAGCTCCTACAATGAGCAGTTCTTC
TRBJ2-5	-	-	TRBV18	CASSPRGTDLQETQYF	TGTGCCAGCTCACCACGCGGGACAGACTTACAAGAGACCCAGTACTTC
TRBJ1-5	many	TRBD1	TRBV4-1	CASSLTGGVQPQHF	TGCGCCAGCAGCCTTACAGGGGGAGTACAGCCCCAGCATTTT
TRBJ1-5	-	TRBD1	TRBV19	CASSNRDRGYNQPQHF	TGTGCCAGTAGTAACCGGGACAGAGGATACAATCAGCCCCAGCATTTT
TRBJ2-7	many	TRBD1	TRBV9	CASSPGTDLYEQYF	TGTGCCAGCAGCCCCGGGACAGACCTCTACGAGCAGTACTTC
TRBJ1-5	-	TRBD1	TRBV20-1	CSANRGGGPQHF	TGCAGTGCGAACAGGGGCGGCGGGCCCCAGCATTTT
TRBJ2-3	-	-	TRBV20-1	CSASLATADTQYF	TGCAGTGCTTCCCTAGCGACGGCAGATACGCAGTATTTT
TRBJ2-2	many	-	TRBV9	CASSVAVGLAKNTGELFF	TGTGCCAGCAGCGTAGCTGTTGGGCTAGCCAAAAACACCGGGGAGCTGTTTTTT
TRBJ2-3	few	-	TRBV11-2	CASSLGFASSTDTQYF	TGTGCCAGCAGCTTAGGGTTCGCTTCCAGCACAGATACGCAGTATTTT
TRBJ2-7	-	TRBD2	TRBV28	CANSPTSGVYEQYF	TGTGCCAACAGCCCTACTAGCGGGGTTTACGAGCAGTACTTC
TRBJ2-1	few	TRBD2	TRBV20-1	CSASPEASGSSYNEQFF	TGCAGTGCTAGTCCAGAGGCCAGCGGGAGCTCCTACAATGAGCAGTTCTTC
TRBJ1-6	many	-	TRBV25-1	CASSDHQGSYNSPLHF	TGTGCCAGCAGTGATCACCAGGGCTCCTATAATTCACCCCTCCACTTT
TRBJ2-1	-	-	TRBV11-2	CASSSYFKMGNEQFF	TGTGCCAGCAGCTCGTACTTTAAAATGGGCAATGAGCAGTTCTTC
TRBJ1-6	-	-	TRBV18	CASSPGVDSPLHF	TGTGCCAGCTCACCAGGGGTTGATTCACCCCTCCACTTT
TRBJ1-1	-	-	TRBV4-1	CASSQFQRNTEAFF	TGCGCCAGCAGCCAGTTTCAGAGGAACACTGAAGCTTTCTTT